The source of this TCR beta chain is a study of T cell responses to AZD1222 COVID-19 vaccine. Study overall: Second-dose recipients at about 4 or about 12 weeks were treated as one pooled group.

Only one count was recorded for this clone. What it binds is not known. Study outcomes and limitations: Possibly, clonal diversity was underestimated; donors were largely white British and included more females. With dominance at 160-218 and 743-854, vaccine-associated CD4 TCRs spanned spike.

The CDR3 spans 16 residues. CDR1 is MDHEN, CDR2 SYDVKM, per germline. Trimming took 5 bases from V and 2 from J, leaving 18 bases between them. Generated by immunoSEQ multiplex PCR, the TCRdb table keeps only in-frame clones and is missing some. Of about 150,000 clones in the sample, about nine tenths were seen once. The genes are TRBV28 and TRBJ1-2; D gene uncertain. The clonotype was recovered from an adult in good health. The sequences come from peripheral blood, collected on day 0 of AZD1222 vaccination. In DNA, the CDR3 is TGTGCCAGCAGTCCACTTGGCTGGCAGGACAACTATGGCTACACCTTC. Encoded protein: CASSPLGWQDNYGYTF.